A single sample gave rise to the 26 T cell receptor beta chains below, sequenced in a study of blood T cell repertoires in COVID-19. Profiling relied on immunoSEQ multiplex PCR, and the TCRdb table lists in-frame clones only, not all of them. The table lists under 350,000 clones, roughly 89% of them singletons. Input material: peripheral blood. All receptors come from a man aged 40-49 years with acute or convalescent COVID-19.

The gene calls are TRBV19 and TRBJ2-6, with 7 nucleotides matching TRBD1. CDR1 is LNHDA, CDR2 SQIVND, per germline (reference sequence). With 4 bases clipped from V and 0 bases from J, the junction kept 15 bases outside the gene matches. The CDR3 has 20 residues. In DNA form, the CDR3 reads TGTGCCAGTAGTAACACTTCCCCGGGACAGTTAAACTCTGGGGCCAACGTCCTGACTTTC. Protein: CASSNTSPGQLNSGANVLTF.

The chain carries TRBV5-1 and TRBJ1-1, with D possibly TRBD1 on 5 matching bases. CDR3 length: 16 residues. Looked up from germline, CDR1 is SGHRS and CDR2 is YFSETQ. The V end lost 4 bases, the J end lost 2 bases, and 18 bases lay between the germline ends. The CDR3: CASSALSGLGNTEAFF. As DNA, the CDR3 is TGCGCCAGCAGCGCCTTATCAGGGTTAGGAAACACTGAAGCTTTCTTT. Complete variable domain (other parts from reference TRBV5-1 and TRBJ1-1): KAGVTQTPRYLIKTRGQQVTLSCSPISGHRSVSWYQQTPGQGLQFLFEYFSETQRNKGNFPGRFSGRQFSNSRSEMNVSTLELGDSALYLCASSALSGLGNTEAFFGQGTRLTVV.

This clone was detected only a few times. The chain recombines TRBV10-3 with TRBJ1-2, with D perhaps matching TRBD1 (6 bases). This CDR3 has 14 residues. Trimming shortened V by 11 bases and J by 0 bases, and 16 bases separated the two germline ends. The germline V gene has CDR1 ENHRY and CDR2 SYGVKD. CDR3 nucleotide sequence: TGTGCCGCCCGTCGACAGGAGGCTAACTATGGCTACACCTTC. Protein product: CAARRQEANYGYTF.

The chain recombines TRBV6-5 with TRBJ2-3, with D maybe TRBD2 (6 bases). V lost 4 bases to trimming and J lost 6 bases, with 8 bases between them. CDR1 is MNHEY, CDR2 SVGAGI, per germline. The CDR3 spans 12 residues. The CDR3 coding sequence is TGTGCCAGCAGTTCGGCGGGGGATACGCAGTATTTT. Protein sequence: CASSSAGDTQYF.

The chain carries TRBV19 and TRBJ1-1; D uncertain. Trimming removed 6 bases from V and 2 bases from J, with 22 bases in between. Germline values: CDR1 LNHDA, CDR2 SQIVND (reference sequence). The CDR3 length is 17 residues. The CDR3 DNA is TGTGCCAGTAGACCCGACACAAGGAGGCAGCTAAACACTGAAGCTTTCTTT. Its protein is CASRPDTRRQLNTEAFF.

The rearrangement uses TRBV19 and TRBJ2-1, with D possibly matching TRBD1 (6 bases). V gave up 4 bases and J gave up 0 bases, with 16 bases separating them. The germline gives CDR1 LNHDA, CDR2 SQIVND (reference sequence). The CDR3 runs 17 residues. The CDR3 reads CASSRAMKGGSYNEQFF. CDR3 in DNA: TGTGCCAGTAGTAGAGCGATGAAAGGGGGCTCCTACAATGAGCAGTTCTTC.

The CDR3 region is CASTDRGYNSPLHF. In DNA, the CDR3 is TGTGCCAGCACCGACAGGGGATATAATTCACCCCTCCACTTT. The chain is built from TRBV6-5 and TRBJ1-6; 8 nucleotides match TRBD1. Germline V gives CDR1 MNHEY, CDR2 SVGAGI. The CDR3 loop spans 14 amino acids. V shed 7 bases, J shed 4 bases, and the junction held 3 bases outside the gene matches.

V usage is TRBV6-5 and J usage is TRBJ2-7, with 9 bases matching TRBD1. Germline V gene sequence: CDR1 MNHEY, CDR2 SVGAGI. V dropped 5 bases and J dropped 5; count of bases not matched to a gene: 10. The CDR3 has 15 amino acids. In DNA form, the CDR3 reads TGTGCCAGCAGTCCGCCGGGGGACAGGGTCCACGAGCAGTACTTC. This encodes CASSPPGDRVHEQYF.

Here the CDR3 reads CASSFTATSADNTDTQYF. In nucleotides, the CDR3 is TGTGCCAGCAGCTTTACCGCGACTAGCGCGGACAACACAGATACGCAGTATTTT. The chain is built from TRBV11-3 and TRBJ2-3; 8 nucleotides align to TRBD2. V was clipped by 3 bases and J by 2 bases; unmatched bases: 13. The germline gives CDR1 SGHNT, CDR2 YENEEA. This CDR3 is built from 18 residues.

The chain carries TRBV11-2 and TRBJ2-3; D not certain. The V gene's germline CDR1 is SGHAT and CDR2 FQNNGV. Trimming took off 4 bases at V and 2 bases at J, with 10 bases between the two ends. This CDR3 contains 14 residues. The CDR3 loop is CASSSDWLTDTQYF. CDR3 coding DNA: TGTGCCAGCAGCTCCGACTGGCTCACAGATACGCAGTATTTT.

V gene TRBV30 combines with J gene TRBJ2-3, with D tentatively TRBD2 (7 bases). CDR1 is GTSNPN, CDR2 SVGIG, per germline (reference sequence). V gave up 2 bases and J gave up 5 bases, with 14 bases separating them. This CDR3 has 14 amino acids. DNA of the CDR3: TGTGCCTGGAGTTCGGGGGGCCGCGGAGATACGCAGTATTTT. This codes for CAWSSGGRGDTQYF.

The sample holds one count of this clone. The chain employs TRBV12-3 or TRBV12-4 and TRBJ1-2; D is possibly TRBD1 (5 bases). There are 12 residues in the CDR3. Between the trimmed V and J ends, which lost 6 bases and 8 bases, there was a span of 13 bases. The CDR3: CASSHGRGGYTF. CDR3 nucleotide sequence: TGTGCCAGCAGCCACGGGAGGGGAGGCTACACCTTC.

The chain has TRBV6-5 and TRBJ1-2; a weak D match, TRBD1 (6 bases). The CDR3 covers 12 residues. Germline CDR1 MNHEY, CDR2 SVGAGI. Trimming cost V 2 bases and J 8 bases, with 9 bases left between them. The CDR3: CASSYGGAGYTF. The CDR3 coding sequence is TGTGCCAGCAGTTACGGGGGCGCCGGCTACACCTTC.

The chain recombines TRBV24-1 with TRBJ2-5, with a weak D call TRBD2 (5 bases). The CDR3 runs to 16 residues. Germline-derived CDR1 and CDR2 are KGHDR and SFDVKD. Deletions cut 3 bases from V and 1 base from J, with 14 bases between. The CDR3 DNA is TGTGCCACCAGTGATATGGGCGAGGGCACCCAAGAGACCCAGTACTTC. This codes for CATSDMGEGTQETQYF.

The gene calls are TRBV29-1 and TRBJ1-1; no reliable D call. Trimming took 1 base from V and 8 from J, leaving 20 bases between them. The CDR3 runs 15 residues. CDR1 and CDR2 (germline): SQVTM, ANQGSEA. The CDR3 sequence: CSVEVEGRRVPEAFF. The CDR3 DNA reads TGCAGCGTTGAAGTGGAGGGCAGAAGAGTTCCCGAAGCTTTCTTT.

In DNA form, the CDR3 reads TGTGCCAGCAGCCCAGATAACACCGGGGAGCTGTTTTTT. Protein sequence: CASSPDNTGELFF. The chain uses TRBV2 and TRBJ2-2; D ambiguous. Per germline, CDR1 SNHLY and CDR2 FYNNEI. The CDR3 runs to 13 residues. V was clipped by 6 bases and J by 2 bases, with 7 bases between them.

The chain links TRBV5-1 to TRBJ2-2; D might be TRBD1 (6 bases). V was shortened by 2 bases and J by 0 bases, with 8 bases between the two germline ends. The CDR3 is made up of 15 amino acids. The germline gives CDR1 SGHRS, CDR2 YFSETQ. The CDR3 protein is CASSFGQSNTGELFF. CDR3 bases: TGCGCCAGCAGCTTTGGACAGTCGAACACCGGGGAGCTGTTTTTT.

This chain uses TRBV30 with TRBJ1-3; D unclear. Trimming removed 5 bases from V and 0 bases from J, with 5 bases in between. Germline values: CDR1 GTSNPN, CDR2 SVGIG (reference sequence). The CDR3 extends over 12 amino acids. CDR3 region: CAWDTSGNTIYF. The CDR3 DNA reads as TGTGCCTGGGACACCTCTGGAAACACCATATATTTT.

This clone was detected only once. The chain uses TRBV4-2 and TRBJ2-7; possible D gene TRBD2, 6 bases. Per the germline V gene, CDR1 is LGHNA and CDR2 is YNFKEQ. V lost 0 bases and J lost 0, with 12 bases in between. CDR3 length: 16 residues. CDR3 amino acids: CASSQDGEDFSYEQYF. In nucleotides, the CDR3 is TGTGCCAGCAGCCAAGATGGGGAGGATTTCTCCTACGAGCAGTACTTC.

J is TRBJ1-1 and V is TRBV3-1 (or the pseudogene TRBV3-2); 9 bases align to TRBD1. CDR1 and CDR2 from the germline V gene are LGHDT and YNNKEL (reference sequence). J lost 3 bases, V lost 3 bases, and 2 bases had no gene match. The CDR3 is 14 amino acids. DNA for the CDR3: TGTGCCAGCAGCCACCGGGACAGGGACACTGAAGCTTTCTTT. Its translation is CASSHRDRDTEAFF.

This clone has just a few counts. This rearrangement joins TRBV6-1 to TRBJ2-7, with D possibly matching TRBD2 (6 bases). The CDR3 runs to 14 residues. Trimming stripped 3 bases from V and 0 bases from J, with 9 bases between. Germline assignment: CDR1 MNHNS and CDR2 SASEGT. Here the CDR3 reads CASSDGGISYEQYF. CDR3 DNA sequence: TGTGCCAGCAGTGATGGAGGGATCTCCTACGAGCAGTACTTC.

Concerning this clone itself: One end of the junction fails to match germline, which may point to a read error. The chain employs TRBV3-1 (or the pseudogene TRBV3-2) and TRBJ1-6, with a possible D match to TRBD1 (5 bases). Germline values: CDR1 LGHDT, CDR2 YNNKEL (reference sequence). This CDR3 contains 16 residues. CDR3 sequence: CTSSLNWAQGNSPLHF. The CDR3 nucleotides read TGTACCAGCAGCCTCAACTGGGCCCAGGGTAATTCACCCCTCCACTTT.

The chain recombines TRBV12-5 with TRBJ1-2; TRBD1 aligns across 7 bases. Germline loops: CDR1 LGHNT, CDR2 FRNRAP. V was clipped by 6 bases and J by 8 bases; unmatched bases: 6. The CDR3 sequence is 12 residues long. The CDR3 DNA follows: TGTGCTAGTGGGTCGACAGGGACCGGCTACACCTTC. Translated, it gives CASGSTGTGYTF.

This clone showed up just a few times. Other DNA sequences within the sample encode an identical CDR3. The CDR3 region is CASSRDINYGYTF. The CDR3 DNA follows: TGTGCCAGCAGTAGGGACATTAACTATGGCTACACCTTC. The rearrangement uses TRBV2 and TRBJ1-2; possible D gene TRBD1, 6 bases. V was shortened by 5 bases and J by 1 base, with 8 bases between the two germline ends. The CDR3 runs 13 residues. From germline, CDR1 is SNHLY and CDR2 FYNNEI.

The chain joins TRBV5-1 to TRBJ2-1; tentative D call: TRBD1 (6 bases). This CDR3 has 16 residues. The germline V gene encodes CDR1 SGHRS and CDR2 YFSETQ. The V gene lost 0 bases and the J gene lost 1 base, with 11 bases spanning the gap. In nucleotides, the CDR3 is TGCGCCAGCAGCTTGGCCCTGAGGGGGTCCTACAATGAGCAGTTCTTC. Translating it yields CASSLALRGSYNEQFF.

This chain uses TRBV5-1 with TRBJ2-1; TRBD1 matches 8 bases. Germline loops: CDR1 SGHRS, CDR2 YFSETQ. The CDR3 covers 15 residues. The trim removed 5 bases at V and 7 bases at J, leaving 11 bases unmatched. The CDR3 DNA reads as TGCGCCAGCAGGTCTGACCCTACAGGGGGAAATGAGCAGTTCTTC. Protein: CASRSDPTGGNEQFF. The variable domain in full, with the rest retrieved from reference TRBV5-1 and TRBJ2-1, is KAGVTQTPRYLIKTRGQQVTLSCSPISGHRSVSWYQQTPGQGLQFLFEYFSETQRNKGNFPGRFSGRQFSNSRSEMNVSTLELGDSALYLCASRSDPTGGNEQFFGPGTRLTVL.